Listed below are T cell receptor beta chains from one sample, sequenced in a study of cytomegalovirus exposure and HLA in healthy donors. The assay was immunoSEQ multiplex PCR, and TCRdb's table has in-frame clones only and misses some. The table has some 88,000 clones, over 55% seen once. Sequenced: PBMCs. The receptors derive from a woman in her thirties in good health and CMV-seronegative. Each CDR3 is given with its conserved first and last residue. A D gene is named only where the DNA matches it firmly. Clone size is not always given. Where it is, it says once, few, many or a class for expanded clones.

d_call,j_call,clone_size,v_call,cdr3_nt,cdr3_aa
TRBD1,TRBJ1-2,.,TRBV6-6,TGTGCCAGCAGTTACTCGAAGACAGGGGAGGGCTATGGCTACACCTTC,CASSYSKTGEGYGYTF
.,TRBJ2-2,.,TRBV5-1,TGCGCCAGCAGCTTGGAAGGAGGGTACACCGGGGAGCTGTTTTTT,CASSLEGGYTGELFF
.,TRBJ1-1,.,TRBV7-2,TGTGCCAGCAGCTTCGGAGAGGATGGCACTGAAGCTTTCTTT,CASSFGEDGTEAFF
TRBD2,TRBJ2-3,.,TRBV5-1,TGCGCCAGCAGGCGGACGGGGGGGATAAGCACAGATACGCAGTATTTT,CASRRTGGISTDTQYF
TRBD1,TRBJ1-3,.,TRBV6-6,TGTGCCAGCAGTCAGACAGGGCCTGGAAACACCATATATTTT,CASSQTGPGNTIYF
TRBD1,TRBJ2-4,.,TRBV5-1,TGCGCCAGCAGCTGGGACAGGGGATACATTCAGTACTTC,CASSWDRGYIQYF
.,TRBJ1-2,.,TRBV11-2,TGTGCCAGCAGCTTATGGGCAGGGGAAGTAAATGGCTACACCTTC,CASSLWAGEVNGYTF
TRBD2,TRBJ2-7,.,TRBV7-9,TGTGCCAGCAGCTCACATGGGGGGGGACTAGCTATCTCCTACGAGCAGTACTTC,CASSSHGGGLAISYEQYF
.,TRBJ1-5,.,TRBV7-2,TGTGCCAGCAGCCTCTCGGGGACACATAGCAATCAGCCCCAGCATTTT,CASSLSGTHSNQPQHF
.,TRBJ2-5,.,TRBV7-8,TGTGCCAGCAGCTTAGCGTGGGCAGCTCGTACCCAAGAGACCCAGTACTTC,CASSLAWAARTQETQYF
TRBD1,TRBJ2-7,.,TRBV5-1,TGCGCCAGCAGGAGGGTAGGGGGCGTAACCTACGAGCAGTACTTC,CASRRVGGVTYEQYF
.,TRBJ2-7,few,TRBV10-2,TGCGCCAGCAGTGAGTCGGCGGGGAGCTCCTACGAGCAGTACTTC,CASSESAGSSYEQYF
TRBD1,TRBJ2-2,.,TRBV5-4,TGTGCCAGCAGCTTTTTTGGACAGGGGAGCACCGGGGAGCTGTTTTTT,CASSFFGQGSTGELFF
.,TRBJ2-5,few,TRBV25-1,TGTGCCAGCAGTGAACCGGGGGTCCAAGAGACCCAGTACTTC,CASSEPGVQETQYF
.,TRBJ2-2,.,TRBV6-5,TGTGCCAGCAGTCAGGGGTCGGGGGAGCTGTTTTTT,CASSQGSGELFF
.,TRBJ1-3,.,TRBV6-1,TGTGCCAGCAGTGAACTGGTGGGGCTCGGCTCTGGAAACACCATATATTTT,CASSELVGLGSGNTIYF
.,TRBJ1-1,.,TRBV5-1,TGCGCCAGCAGCTCAAGGGGCACTGAAGCTTTCTTT,CASSSRGTEAFF
TRBD2,TRBJ2-3,.,TRBV9,TGTGCCAGCAGCGTAGATCCCTATAGCGGGAGAAGGGGCACAGATACGCAGTATTTT,CASSVDPYSGRRGTDTQYF
.,TRBJ1-2,.,TRBV5-4,TGTGCCAGCAGCGACCAGAGGCATGGCAGGGGTGGCTACACCTTC,CASSDQRHGRGGYTF
TRBD1,TRBJ2-7,.,TRBV27,TGTGCCAGCAGCGGCCCGGGACAGGGGGGCTACGAGCAGTACTTC,CASSGPGQGGYEQYF
.,TRBJ1-1,.,TRBV28,TGTGCCAGCTCATTAGCCGCGGGACTGAACACTGAAGCTTTCTTT,CASSLAAGLNTEAFF
.,TRBJ1-2,.,TRBV5-6,TGTGCCAGCAGCTTGGAATACTCCGGGGGCTACACCTTC,CASSLEYSGGYTF
.,TRBJ2-3,few,TRBV29-1,TGCAGCGTTGAAGAGGTGGGAGCCTCGCAGTATTTT,CSVEEVGASQYF
.,TRBJ2-1,few,TRBV4-1,TGCGCCAGCAGCCATGAAACAGGGCTTGAGCAGTTCTTC,CASSHETGLEQFF
TRBD2,TRBJ2-3,few,TRBV7-9,TGTGCCAGCAGCTCCCGGACTAGCGGGGGCACAGATACGCAGTATTTT,CASSSRTSGGTDTQYF
TRBD1,TRBJ2-7,.,TRBV6-5,TGTGCCAGCAGGACCGGACAGGGAACCTACGAGCAGTACTTC,CASRTGQGTYEQYF
.,TRBJ1-5,.,TRBV10-3,TGTGCCATCAGTGGGGCGATTAGCAATCAGCCCCAGCATTTT,CAISGAISNQPQHF
TRBD1,TRBJ1-2,.,TRBV30,TGTGCCCTTAACAGGGGACGGAACTATGGCTACACCTTC,CALNRGRNYGYTF
.,TRBJ2-3,.,TRBV6-5,TGTGCCAGCAGTAGGCGGGGACCCACAGATACGCAGTATTTT,CASSRRGPTDTQYF
.,TRBJ2-7,.,TRBV11-2,TGTGCCAGCAGCTTTGGAGTCTACGAGCAGTACTTC,CASSFGVYEQYF
.,TRBJ1-2,.,TRBV2,TGTGCCAGCAGGGCCGGGAGCGTATATGGCTACACCTTC,CASRAGSVYGYTF
.,TRBJ2-3,few,TRBV5-6,TGTGCCAGCGGGCGGGACCTAGGCACAGATACGCAGTATTTT,CASGRDLGTDTQYF
.,TRBJ1-5,.,TRBV10-1,TGCGCCAGCCCCACGACAGGAATGCTTGGCAATCAGCCCCAGCATTTT,CASPTTGMLGNQPQHF
TRBD2,TRBJ2-3,.,TRBV6-5,TGTGCCAGCAGTTATCGCGGCGGGAGAGCAGATACGCAGTATTTT,CASSYRGGRADTQYF
.,TRBJ2-7,once,TRBV4-1,TGCGCCAGCAGCCCGCAGGGGATTTTAGACGAGCAGTACTTC,CASSPQGILDEQYF